This T cell receptor beta chain stems from a study of T cell repertoires in cytomegalovirus infection. Across the study: Both CMV infection and a matching HLA type were indicated by public TCR beta signatures.

General study points: Predominance within the ex vivo response was attributable to HLA-C-restricted CMV-specific TCR beta clonotypes. Frequencies of public TCR beta families were cumulated, and this identified carriers of CMV plus the relevant HLA.

This clonotype has only a few counts. The antigen remains unidentified. MiXCR, run by TCRdb on the reads, gives a single entry per CDR3 protein. The sample shows 200,000 to 300,000 distinct CDR3 sequences, less than 9.5% of them seen only once. The specimen sequenced was PBMCs. The clonotype originates from a human donor in good health (CMV status not recorded). Some clones in this sample may be carry-over from other donors' samples.

CDR3 DNA: TGTGCCAGCAGCTTCCAGCACAGTGGAAACACCATATATTTT. It specifies CASSFQHSGNTIYF. The V gene is TRBV11-2, the J gene TRBJ1-3, with D unresolved. The CDR3 has 14 amino acids. Deletions cut 3 bases from V and 3 bases from J, with 9 bases between. Germline assignment: CDR1 SGHAT and CDR2 FQNNGV.